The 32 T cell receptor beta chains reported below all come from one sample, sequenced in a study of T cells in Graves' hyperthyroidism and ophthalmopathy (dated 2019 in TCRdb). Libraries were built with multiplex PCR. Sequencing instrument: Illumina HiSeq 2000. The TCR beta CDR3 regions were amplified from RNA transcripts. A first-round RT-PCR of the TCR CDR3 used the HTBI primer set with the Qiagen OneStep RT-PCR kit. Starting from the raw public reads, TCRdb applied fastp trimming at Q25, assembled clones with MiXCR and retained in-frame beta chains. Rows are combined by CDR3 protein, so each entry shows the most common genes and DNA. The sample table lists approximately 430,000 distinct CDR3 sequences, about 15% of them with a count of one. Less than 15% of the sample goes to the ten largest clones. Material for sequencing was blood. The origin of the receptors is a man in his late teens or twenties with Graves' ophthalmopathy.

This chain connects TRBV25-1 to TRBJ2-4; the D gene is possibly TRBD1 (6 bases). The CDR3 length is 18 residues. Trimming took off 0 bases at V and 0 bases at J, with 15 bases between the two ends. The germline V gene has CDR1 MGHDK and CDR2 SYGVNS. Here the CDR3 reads CASSEYKGQGLAKNIQYF. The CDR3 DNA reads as TGTGCCAGCAGTGAATATAAGGGTCAGGGGCTAGCCAAAAACATTCAGTACTTC.

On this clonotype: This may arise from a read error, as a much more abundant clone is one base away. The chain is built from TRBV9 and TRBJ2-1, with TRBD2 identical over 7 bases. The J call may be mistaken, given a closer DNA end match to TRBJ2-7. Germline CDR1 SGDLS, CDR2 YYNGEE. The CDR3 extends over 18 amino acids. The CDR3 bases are TGTGCCAGCAGCCCATCCTCCGGGCGTGGCGGGAGTGGCAATGAGCAGTACTTC. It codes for CASSPSSGRGGSGNEQYF.

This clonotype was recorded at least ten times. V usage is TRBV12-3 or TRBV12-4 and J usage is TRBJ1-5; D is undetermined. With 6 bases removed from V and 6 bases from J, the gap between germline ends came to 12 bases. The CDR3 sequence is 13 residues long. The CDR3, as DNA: TGTGCCAGCAGCGGACGGGTAGGTCAGCCCCAGCATTTT. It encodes CASSGRVGQPQHF.

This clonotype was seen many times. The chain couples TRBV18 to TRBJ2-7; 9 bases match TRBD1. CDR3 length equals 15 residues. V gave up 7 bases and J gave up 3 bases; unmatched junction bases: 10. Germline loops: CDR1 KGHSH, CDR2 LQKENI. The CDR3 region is CASFTTGQGLYEQYF. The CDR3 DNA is TGTGCCAGCTTCACCACGGGACAGGGTCTCTACGAGCAGTACTTC.

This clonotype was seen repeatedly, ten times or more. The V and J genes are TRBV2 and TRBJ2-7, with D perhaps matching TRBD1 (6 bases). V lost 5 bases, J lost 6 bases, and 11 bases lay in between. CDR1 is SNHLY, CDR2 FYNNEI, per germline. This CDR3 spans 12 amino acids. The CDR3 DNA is TGTGCCAGCAGTCTACAGACAGGCGAGCAGTACTTC. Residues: CASSLQTGEQYF.

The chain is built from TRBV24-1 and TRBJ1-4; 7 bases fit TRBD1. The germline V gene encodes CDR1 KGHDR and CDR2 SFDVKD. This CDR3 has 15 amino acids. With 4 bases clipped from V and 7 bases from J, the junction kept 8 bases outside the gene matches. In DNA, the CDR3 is TGTGCCACCAGTGAGTGGACAGGTAGAGGTGAAAAACTGTTTTTT. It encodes CATSEWTGRGEKLFF.

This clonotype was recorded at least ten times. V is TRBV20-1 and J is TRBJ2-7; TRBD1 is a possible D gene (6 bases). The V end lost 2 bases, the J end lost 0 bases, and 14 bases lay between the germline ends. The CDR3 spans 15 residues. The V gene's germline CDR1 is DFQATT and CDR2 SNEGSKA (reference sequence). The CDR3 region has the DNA TGCAGTGCTAGAAGACAGGATTTAAGCTCCTACGAGCAGTACTTC. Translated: CSARRQDLSSYEQYF.

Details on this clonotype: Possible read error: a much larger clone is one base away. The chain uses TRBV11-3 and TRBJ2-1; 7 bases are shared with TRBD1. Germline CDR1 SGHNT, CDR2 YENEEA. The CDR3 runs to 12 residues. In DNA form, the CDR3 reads TGTGCCAGCAGCTCGGGACAGAATGAGCAGCTCTTC. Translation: CASSSGQNEQLF.

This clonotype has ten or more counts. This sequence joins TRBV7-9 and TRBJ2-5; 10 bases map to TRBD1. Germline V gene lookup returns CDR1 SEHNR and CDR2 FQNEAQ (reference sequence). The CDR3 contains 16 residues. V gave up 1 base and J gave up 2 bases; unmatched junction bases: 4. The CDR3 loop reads CASSLEDRGQQETQYF. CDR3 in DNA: TGTGCCAGCAGCTTAGAAGACAGGGGGCAACAAGAGACCCAGTACTTC.

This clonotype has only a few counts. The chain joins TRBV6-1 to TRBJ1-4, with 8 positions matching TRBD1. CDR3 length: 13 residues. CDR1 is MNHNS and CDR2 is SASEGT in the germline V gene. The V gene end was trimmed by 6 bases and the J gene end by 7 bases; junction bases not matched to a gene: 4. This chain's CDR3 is CASRSTGAEKLFF. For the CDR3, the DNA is TGTGCCAGCAGGTCGACAGGGGCTGAAAAACTGTTTTTT.

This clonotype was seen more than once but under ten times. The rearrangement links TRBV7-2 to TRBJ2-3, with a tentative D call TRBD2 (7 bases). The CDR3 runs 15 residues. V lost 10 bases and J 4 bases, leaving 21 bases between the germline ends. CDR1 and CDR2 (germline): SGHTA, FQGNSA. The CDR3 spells CATSTGGGGPDTQYF. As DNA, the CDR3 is TGTGCCACCTCTACTGGGGGGGGGGGCCCAGATACGCAGTATTTT.

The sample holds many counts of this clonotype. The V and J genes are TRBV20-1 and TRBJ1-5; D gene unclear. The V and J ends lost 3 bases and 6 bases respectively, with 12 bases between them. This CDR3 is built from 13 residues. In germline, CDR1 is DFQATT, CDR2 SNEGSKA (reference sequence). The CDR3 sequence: CSASPAVVQPQHF. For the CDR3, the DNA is TGCAGTGCTAGCCCTGCAGTGGTTCAGCCCCAGCATTTT.

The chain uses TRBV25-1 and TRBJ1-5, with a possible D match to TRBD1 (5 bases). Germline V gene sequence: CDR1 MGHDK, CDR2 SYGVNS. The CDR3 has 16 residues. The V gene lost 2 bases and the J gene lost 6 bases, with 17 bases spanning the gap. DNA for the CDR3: TGTGCCAGCAGTGAAGCTGGGTGGGGGGAGGGTCAGCCCCAGCATTTT. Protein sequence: CASSEAGWGEGQPQHF.

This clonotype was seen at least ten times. The CDR3 DNA sequence: TGTGCCAGCAGCCAAAGACAGACTCAAGAGACCCAGTACTTC. Translating gives CASSQRQTQETQYF. The V gene is TRBV28, the J gene TRBJ2-5; possibly TRBD1 for D (5 bases). The CDR3 contains 14 residues. V lost 6 bases to trimming and J lost 2 bases, with 13 bases between them. The V gene's germline CDR1 is MDHEN and CDR2 SYDVKM.

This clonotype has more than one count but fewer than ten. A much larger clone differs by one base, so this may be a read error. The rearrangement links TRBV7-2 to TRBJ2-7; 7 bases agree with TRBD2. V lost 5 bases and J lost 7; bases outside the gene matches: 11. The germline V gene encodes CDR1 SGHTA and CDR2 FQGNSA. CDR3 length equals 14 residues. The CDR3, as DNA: TGTGCCAGCAGCATGTTGCTCTCAGCGGGAGAGCAGTACTTC. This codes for CASSMLLSAGEQYF.

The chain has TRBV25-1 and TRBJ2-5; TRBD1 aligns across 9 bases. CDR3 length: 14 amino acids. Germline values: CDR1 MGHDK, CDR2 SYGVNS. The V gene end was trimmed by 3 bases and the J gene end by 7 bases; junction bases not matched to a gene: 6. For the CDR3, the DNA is TGTGCCAGCAGTGACCACAGGGGGCTTCGGACCCAGTACTTC. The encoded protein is CASSDHRGLRTQYF.

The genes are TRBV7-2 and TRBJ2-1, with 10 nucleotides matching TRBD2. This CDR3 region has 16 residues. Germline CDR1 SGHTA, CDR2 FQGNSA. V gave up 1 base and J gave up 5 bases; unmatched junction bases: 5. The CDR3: CASSLEPGLAHNEQFF. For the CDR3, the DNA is TGTGCCAGCAGCTTAGAGCCGGGACTAGCGCACAATGAGCAGTTCTTC.

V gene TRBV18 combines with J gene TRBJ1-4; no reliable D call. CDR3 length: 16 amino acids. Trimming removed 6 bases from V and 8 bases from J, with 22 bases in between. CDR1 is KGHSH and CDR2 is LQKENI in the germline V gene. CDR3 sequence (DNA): TGTGCCAGCTCCCATACAGAGGCCCCCACAAACGAAAAACTGTTTTTT. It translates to CASSHTEAPTNEKLFF.

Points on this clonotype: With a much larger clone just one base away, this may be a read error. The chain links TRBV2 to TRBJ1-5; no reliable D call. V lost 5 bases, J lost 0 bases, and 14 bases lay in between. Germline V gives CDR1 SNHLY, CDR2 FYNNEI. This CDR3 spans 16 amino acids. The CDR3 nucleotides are TGTGCCAGCAGTCAATTTCAGACAAGTAGCAATCAGCCCCAGCATTTT. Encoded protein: CASSQFQTSSNQPQHF.

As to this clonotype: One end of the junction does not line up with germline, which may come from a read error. CDR3 sequence reads: CASSLSTAKDIQYF. Here the CDR3 DNA reads TGTGCCAGCAGTTTATCTACCGCCAAAGACATTCAGTACTTC. This chain connects TRBV27 to TRBJ2-4, with D unclear. The germline CDR1 and CDR2 sequences are MNHEY and SMNVEV (reference sequence). CDR3 length: 14 residues.

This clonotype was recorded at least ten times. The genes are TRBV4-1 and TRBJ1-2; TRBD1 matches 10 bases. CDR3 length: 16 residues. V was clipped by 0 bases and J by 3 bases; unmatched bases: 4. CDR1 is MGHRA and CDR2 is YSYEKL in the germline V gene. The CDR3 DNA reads TGCGCCAGCAGCCAAGAGGGACAGGGGCAGGACTATGGCTACACCTTC. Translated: CASSQEGQGQDYGYTF.

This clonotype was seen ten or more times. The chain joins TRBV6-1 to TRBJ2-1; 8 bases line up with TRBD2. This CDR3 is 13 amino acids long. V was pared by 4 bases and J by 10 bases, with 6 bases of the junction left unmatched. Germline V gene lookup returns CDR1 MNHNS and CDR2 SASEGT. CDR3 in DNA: TGTGCCAGCAGTGCTAGCGGGTTAGGAGAGCAGTTCTTC. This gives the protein CASSASGLGEQFF.

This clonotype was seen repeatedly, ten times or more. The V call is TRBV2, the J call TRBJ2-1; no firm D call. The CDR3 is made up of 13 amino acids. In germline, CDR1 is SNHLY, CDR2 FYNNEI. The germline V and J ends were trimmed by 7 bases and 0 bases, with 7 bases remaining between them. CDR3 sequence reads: CASIWVSYNEQFF. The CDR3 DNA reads TGTGCCAGCATCTGGGTCTCCTACAATGAGCAGTTCTTC. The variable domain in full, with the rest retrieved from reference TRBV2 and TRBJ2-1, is EPEVTQTPSHQVTQMGQEVILRCVPISNHLYFYWYRQILGQKVEFLVSFYNNEISEKSEIFDDQFSVERPDGSNFTLKIRSTKLEDSAMYFCASIWVSYNEQFFGPGTRLTVL.

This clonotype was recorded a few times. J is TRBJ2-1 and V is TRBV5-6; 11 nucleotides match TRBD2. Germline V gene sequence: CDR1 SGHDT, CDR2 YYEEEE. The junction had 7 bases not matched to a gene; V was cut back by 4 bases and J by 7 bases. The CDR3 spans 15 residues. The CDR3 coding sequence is TGTGCCAGCAGCCCACTAGCGGGAGAAAGGAATGAGCAGTTCTTC. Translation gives CASSPLAGERNEQFF.

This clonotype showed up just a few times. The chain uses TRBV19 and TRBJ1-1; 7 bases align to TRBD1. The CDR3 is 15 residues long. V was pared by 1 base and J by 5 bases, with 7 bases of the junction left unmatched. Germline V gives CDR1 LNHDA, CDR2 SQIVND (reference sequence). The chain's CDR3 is CASSIALQGSTEAFF. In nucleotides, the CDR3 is TGTGCCAGTAGTATAGCCCTACAGGGGTCAACTGAAGCTTTCTTT.

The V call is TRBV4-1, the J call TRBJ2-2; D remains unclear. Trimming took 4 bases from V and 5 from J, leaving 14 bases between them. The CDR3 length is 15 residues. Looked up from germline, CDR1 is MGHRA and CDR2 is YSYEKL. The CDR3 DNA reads TGCGCCAGCAGCCCCTGGGCCACTCATACCGGGGAGCTGTTTTTT. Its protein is CASSPWATHTGELFF.

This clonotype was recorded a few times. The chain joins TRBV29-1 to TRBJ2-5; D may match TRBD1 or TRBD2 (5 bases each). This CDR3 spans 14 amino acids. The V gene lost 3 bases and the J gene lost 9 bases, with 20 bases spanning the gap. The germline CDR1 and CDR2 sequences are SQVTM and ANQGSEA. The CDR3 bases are TGCAGCGTTGATTCCAGGGAGCAGGCCACGGCCCAGTACTTC. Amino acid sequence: CSVDSREQATAQYF.

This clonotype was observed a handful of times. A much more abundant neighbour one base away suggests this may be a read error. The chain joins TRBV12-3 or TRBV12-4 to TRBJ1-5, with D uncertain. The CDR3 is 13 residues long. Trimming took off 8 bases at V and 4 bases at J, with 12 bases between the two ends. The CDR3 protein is CASCIARNQPQHF. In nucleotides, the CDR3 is TGTGCCAGCTGTATCGCGAGGAATCAGCCCCAGCATTTT.

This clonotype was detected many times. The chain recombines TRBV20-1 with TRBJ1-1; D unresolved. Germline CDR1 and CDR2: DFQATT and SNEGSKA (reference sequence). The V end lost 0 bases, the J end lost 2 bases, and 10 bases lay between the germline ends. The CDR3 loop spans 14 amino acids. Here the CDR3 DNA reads TGCAGTGCTAGAGATCCCTCGGACAACACTGAAGCTTTCTTT. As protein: CSARDPSDNTEAFF.

The CDR3 DNA sequence: TGCAGTGCTAGAGATCGGCTAGGAATCCAAGAGACCCAGTACTTC. Its translation is CSARDRLGIQETQYF. V usage is TRBV20-1 and J usage is TRBJ2-5; D gene unclear. The CDR3 has 15 residues. V lost 0 bases, J lost 1 base, and 12 bases lay in between. Germline-derived CDR1 and CDR2 are DFQATT and SNEGSKA (reference sequence).

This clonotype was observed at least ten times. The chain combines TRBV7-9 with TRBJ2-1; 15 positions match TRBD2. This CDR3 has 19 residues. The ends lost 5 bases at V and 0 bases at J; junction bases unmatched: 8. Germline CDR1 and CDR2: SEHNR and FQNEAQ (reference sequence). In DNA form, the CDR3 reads TGTGCCAGCAGCCAGGGACTAGCGGGAGGACTGAGCTCCTACAATGAGCAGTTCTTC. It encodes CASSQGLAGGLSSYNEQFF.

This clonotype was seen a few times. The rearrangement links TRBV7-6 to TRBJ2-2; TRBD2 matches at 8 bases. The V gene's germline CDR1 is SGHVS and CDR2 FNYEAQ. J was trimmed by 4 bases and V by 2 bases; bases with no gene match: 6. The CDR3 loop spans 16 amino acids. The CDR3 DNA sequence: TGTGCCAGCAGCTTAATGAGCGGGAGCGTCACCGGGGAGCTGTTTTTT. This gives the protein CASSLMSGSVTGELFF.